This TCR beta chain was documented in a study of blood T cell repertoires in COVID-19. On the study more broadly: Samples representing acute and convalescent COVID-19 were sourced from the United States, Italy and Spain. T cells, B-cell-depleted T cells, or PBMCs supplied cDNA or gDNA.

Methods used by the authors: Amplification of reference gene primers was used by the study to estimate nucleated cell counts. Here immunoSEQ multiplex PCR was the method, and the copy in TCRdb shows in-frame clones only, minus some. The V and J calls and the clone size are those of that table, but D and trimming were determined from the DNA. The sample includes approximately 330,000 clones, approximately 88% seen only once; the top ten take more than 7.5%. The table lists this clone with a few counts. Trimming took 0 bases from V and 8 from J; bases not matched to a gene: 3. The CDR3 is 14 amino acids. Germline CDR1 reads SGHTA; CDR2 reads FQGTGA. Patients of the Seattle cohort, enrolled during active infection, were followed longitudinally.

This TCR was recovered from a man aged 30-40 years with COVID-19, enrolled during active disease. What was sequenced was peripheral blood. J is TRBJ2-3 and V is TRBV7-3; 9 positions agree with TRBD2. CDR3 bases: TGTGCCAGCAGCTTAACTAGCGGGAGCGTTACGCAGTATTTT. It translates to CASSLTSGSVTQYF.